This note documents a single T cell receptor (beta chain) sequence. Its recognized antigen is unknown. Per-base qualities were not stored, and no clone one base away is much larger. Ficoll-Paque density gradient centrifugation was the method used to isolate PBMCs. This sample is part of a study of T-cell memory formation after mild COVID-19 (dated by TCRdb to the early 2020s). About the study as a whole: Most TCR sequence clusters were specific to one of the two donors. T-cell clones expanding and contracting after mild COVID-19 in two donors were tracked by longitudinal TCRalpha and TCRbeta repertoire sequencing. The cohort comprised two young, previously healthy adult volunteers, one female and one male. Beyond this particular receptor, the publication reports: Clones that contracted from day 15 to 85 showed balanced CD4/CD8 phenotypes, whereas a second wave of clones that expanded from day 15 to 37 leaned towards CD4+. Whether the second-wave clones peaking on day 37 were SARS-CoV-2 specific was not confirmed. Contracting CD4+ clones turned up mainly in the CM and EM memory subsets, whereas EMRA was where CD8+ clones were enriched. The detection of some responding clones in pre-infection memory suggests that pre-existing cross-reactive memory T cells joined the SARS-CoV-2 response. Only a couple of mild cases were covered by the study, and larger cohorts that include severe cases with pre-infection samples were considered necessary.

The listed sequencing device is Illumina NovaSeq 6000. Using 5'RACE with constant-segment primers, TCRalpha and TCRbeta cDNA libraries were constructed, with sample barcodes and unique molecular identifiers added in the process. Trizol reagent was used to extract RNA from every sample. Libraries were amplified in two PCR steps, with a second sample barcode and Illumina TruSeq adapters added in the second step. Libraries were sequenced on an Illumina NovaSeq with 2 x 150 bp paired-end reads. For the original study's pipeline: The reads were demultiplexed and collapsed into UMI-guided consensus sequences using migec v1.2.7. Using mixcr v2.1.11, the UMI consensuses were aligned to TRA and TRB V and J templates and assembled into clonotypes. Clonotypes were classified as expanded or contracted when called significant by both edgeR and NoisET, with noise models trained on biological replicates. For edgeR calls, the thresholds were a false discovery rate-adjusted p below 0.01 and a log2 fold-change of 1. PCA with hierarchical clustering of max-normalized trajectories of the 1000 most abundant clonotypes was used as exploratory dynamics analysis. The CD4 or CD8 phenotype of responding clones was assigned using the separately sequenced CD4+ and CD8+ repertoires. TCRdb reanalyzed the raw reads on its own, using fastp at Q25 for trimming and MiXCR for clone calling, and kept in-frame beta chains. Entries that share a CDR3 protein sequence are merged under the most common genes and DNA. The V and J calls reflect TCRdb's pipeline rather than the authors' work. The sample table lists approximately 300,000 distinct CDR3 sequences, roughly 15% of them with a count of one. Of the sample, over 20% falls within the top ten clones.

This TCR was sampled from a man between 18 and 29 years old who had mild COVID-19 (a few samples of this study predate the infection). The sample titles of this study are shuffled in the database, so cell type and time point are left out; the donor was told from shared clones. Input material: PBMCs or a T cell subset sorted from them (not recorded which).

The CDR3: CASSLSAGGYEQYF. The DNA is TGTGCCAGCAGTTTGTCAGCGGGGGGATACGAGCAGTACTTC. The sequence links TRBV27 to TRBJ2-7; 9 central nucleotides agree with TRBD2. There are 14 amino acids in the CDR3, from cysteine to phenylalanine inclusive. The sequence is cut down to CDR3 DNA, 42 bases in frame from base 1. Trimming leaves V shorter by 3 bases and J shorter by 4 bases, with the junction holding 4 bases beyond the gene matches. Via the germline V gene (reference sequence), CDR1 is MNHEY and CDR2 SMNVEV.